The source of this TCR beta chain is a study of blood T cell repertoires in COVID-19. In the study overall: Some COVID-19 samples were acute and others convalescent; all came from the United States, Italy and Spain. PBMCs, B-cell-depleted T cells, or T cells provided the cDNA or gDNA that made up the material.

V lost 0 bases, J lost 7 bases, and 6 bases stayed unmatched. The CDR3 contains 16 residues. Germline V gene sequence: CDR1 SGHVS, CDR2 FQNEAQ. In the authors' workflow: Reference gene primer amplification yielded estimated nucleated cell counts. Measured with immunoSEQ multiplex PCR; TCRdb has only the in-frame clones, and not every one. Clone size and V and J calls were adopted from that table, with D and trimming inferred from the DNA. Altogether around 300,000 clones are present, roughly 90% being singletons, with the ten largest covering approximately 2.2%. Sequencing was performed on peripheral blood. The sequence derives from a middle-aged man with acute or convalescent COVID-19. The V and J genes are TRBV7-8 and TRBJ1-2, with TRBD1 matching over 12 bases. The CDR3 here is CASSLALGQGAGGYTF. The CDR3, as DNA: TGTGCCAGCAGCTTAGCGCTGGGACAGGGGGCTGGTGGCTACACCTTC.